Below, 30 T cell receptor beta chains from the same sample are listed, as sequenced in a study of OX40 agonist ivuxolimab in advanced cancers. Clones were read by immunoSEQ multiplex PCR, and TCRdb kept only the in-frame ones, dropping some. The sample has more than 50,000 clones; more than 75% are singletons. The sample consisted of CD4+ or CD8+ T cells sorted from blood, taken in a trial of the OX40 agonist ivuxolimab. These receptors all stem from an adult with an advanced solid tumor such as melanoma, head and neck, liver or kidney cancer.

This sequence joins TRBV18 and TRBJ1-6; D unclear. The CDR3 has 17 amino acids. The V end lost 3 bases, the J end lost 0 bases, and 12 bases lay between the germline ends. Germline CDR1 is KGHSH and CDR2 is LQKENI. Here the CDR3 reads CASSPPDRSSYNSPLHF. The CDR3 nucleotides read TGTGCCAGCTCACCCCCGGACCGAAGCTCCTATAATTCACCCCTCCACTTT.

The chain uses TRBV7-6 and TRBJ2-5, with TRBD2 matching 8 bases. The assigned J gene may be wrong: the sequence end matches TRBJ2-7 better. This CDR3 has 14 residues. Germline lookup yields CDR1 SGHVS and CDR2 FNYEAQ. Here the CDR3 DNA reads TGTGCCAGCAGCTTAATAGCGGGGTCCTACGAGCAGTACTTC. This codes for CASSLIAGSYEQYF.

This clone was seen just once. The genes are TRBV10-3 and TRBJ2-1; TRBD2 matches 7 bases. Germline CDR1 is ENHRY and CDR2 is SYGVKD. The J segment lost 6 bases and the V segment lost 8 bases, leaving 4 bases of the junction unmatched. The CDR3 totals 12 residues. CDR3 in DNA: TGTGCCATCGCGCGGGAGAGCAATGAGCAGTTCTTC. Amino acids: CAIARESNEQFF.

This rearrangement joins TRBV5-1 to TRBJ2-3, with no clear D. This CDR3 spans 16 amino acids. Trimming took off 4 bases at V and 3 bases at J, with 18 bases between the two ends. The germline CDR1 and CDR2 sequences are SGHRS and YFSETQ. The CDR3: CASSPTLDMITDTQYF. In DNA form, the CDR3 reads TGCGCCAGCAGCCCCACCCTAGACATGATTACAGATACGCAGTATTTT.

This chain links TRBV7-2 with TRBJ1-4; a possible D gene is TRBD1 (6 bases). The V gene's germline CDR1 is SGHTA and CDR2 FQGNSA. V was trimmed by 4 bases and J by 6 bases, leaving 18 bases between them. The CDR3 has 16 amino acids. CDR3 DNA: TGTGCCAGCAGCTCAAACAGGGCTATCGGGCATGAAAAACTGTTTTTT. Translation: CASSSNRAIGHEKLFF. Using reference TRBV7-2 and TRBJ1-4 for the parts outside the CDR3, the full variable domain is GAGVSQSPSNKVTEKGKDVELRCDPISGHTALYWYRQSLGQGLEFLIYFQGNSAPDKSGLPSDRFSAERTGGSVSTLTIQRTQQEDSAVYLCASSSNRAIGHEKLFFGSGTQLSVL.

Sample share makes this clone medium-sized. The rearrangement joins TRBV10-3 to TRBJ2-2; possible D gene TRBD2, 6 bases. The V end lost 10 bases, the J end lost 6 bases, and 18 bases lay between the germline ends. The CDR3 is 14 residues long. Looked up from germline, CDR1 is ENHRY and CDR2 is SYGVKD. The CDR3 is CATSAGRGSGELFF. The CDR3 DNA is TGTGCCACCTCTGCGGGGAGAGGTTCCGGGGAGCTGTTTTTT.

The gene calls are TRBV6-1 and TRBJ1-2; TRBD1 matches at 8 bases. The germline V gene encodes CDR1 MNHNS and CDR2 SASEGT. Trimming cost V 0 bases and J 0 bases; bases outside gene matches: 6. This CDR3 is 17 amino acids long. This CDR3 is CASSEAAGGSANYGYTF. CDR3 nucleotide sequence: TGTGCCAGCAGTGAAGCGGCAGGGGGCTCCGCTAACTATGGCTACACCTTC.

This chain links TRBV30 with TRBJ2-1; 8 nucleotides agree with TRBD2. This CDR3 comprises 15 residues. Trimming cost V 3 bases and J 7 bases; bases outside gene matches: 11. Germline CDR1 reads GTSNPN; CDR2 reads SVGIG (reference sequence). Here the CDR3 reads CAWSVAGGGGNEQFF. CDR3 nucleotide sequence: TGTGCCTGGAGCGTCGCGGGGGGCGGTGGGAATGAGCAGTTCTTC. Looking up the rest from reference TRBV30 and TRBJ2-1 gives the full variable domain: SQTIHQWPATLVQPVGSPLSLECTVEGTSNPNLYWYRQAAGRGLQLLFYSVGIGQISSEVPQNLSASRPQDRQFILSSKKLLLSDSGFYLCAWSVAGGGGNEQFFGPGTRLTVL.

The rearrangement uses TRBV5-1 and TRBJ2-2; no clear D gene. The germline V gene encodes CDR1 SGHRS and CDR2 YFSETQ. The length of the CDR3 is 16 residues. Trimming cost V 0 bases and J 2 bases, with 11 bases left between them. CDR3 sequence (DNA): TGCGCCAGCAGCTTGGCCATGGCAGCCAACACCGGGGAGCTGTTTTTT. It specifies CASSLAMAANTGELFF.

This clone was seen a few times. The chain combines TRBV2 with TRBJ1-6; 7 nucleotides match TRBD1. The CDR3 length is 14 residues. CDR1 is SNHLY and CDR2 is FYNNEI in the germline V gene. After removal of 9 bases from V and 2 bases from J, the junction contained 4 bases not matched to a gene. CDR3 sequence: CARTGQTYNSPLHF. The CDR3 region has the DNA TGTGCCAGAACGGGACAGACCTATAATTCACCCCTCCACTTT.

The V gene is TRBV10-1, the J gene TRBJ2-3, with TRBD2 as a possible D gene (5 bases). Per germline, CDR1 WNHNN and CDR2 SYGVQD (reference sequence). This CDR3 spans 16 amino acids. V lost 4 bases, J lost 0 bases, and 14 bases lay in between. The CDR3 DNA sequence: TGCGCCAGCAGTGGTCGGGATTTCTCTAGCACAGATACGCAGTATTTT. Translation: CASSGRDFSSTDTQYF.

The chain recombines TRBV19 with TRBJ2-2, with D possibly being TRBD1 (5 bases). Per the germline V gene, CDR1 is LNHDA and CDR2 is SQIVND (reference sequence). The CDR3 totals 15 residues. Trimming removed 1 base from V and 2 bases from J, with 8 bases in between. The CDR3 protein is CASSIGQINTGELFF. CDR3 in DNA: TGTGCCAGTAGTATAGGACAGATCAACACCGGGGAGCTGTTTTTT.

The chain employs TRBV14 and TRBJ2-7; 8 bases are shared with TRBD2. The CDR3 consists of 16 residues. CDR1 and CDR2 (germline): SGHDN, FVKESK. J was trimmed by 4 bases and V by 1 base; bases with no gene match: 9. The CDR3 nucleotides read TGTGCCAGCAGCCAAGTGGGACTAGTTACATCGTACGAGCAGTACTTC. It encodes CASSQVGLVTSYEQYF. Looking up the rest from reference TRBV14 and TRBJ2-7 gives the full variable domain: EAGVTQFPSHSVIEKGQTVTLRCDPISGHDNLYWYRRVMGKEIKFLLHFVKESKQDESGMPNNRFLAERTGGTYSTLKVQPAELEDSGVYFCASSQVGLVTSYEQYFGPGTRLTVT.

This clone was found a few times. The chain combines TRBV7-8 with TRBJ1-1; D is undetermined. The CDR3 totals 14 residues. Per the germline V gene, CDR1 is SGHVS and CDR2 is FQNEAQ. With 3 bases removed from V and 0 bases from J, the gap between germline ends came to 8 bases. As DNA, the CDR3 is TGTGCCAGCAGCTTTGTGCGAGTGAACACTGAAGCTTTCTTT. It codes for CASSFVRVNTEAFF.

The chain has TRBV11-1 and TRBJ2-5, with D perhaps matching TRBD1 or TRBD2 (5 bases each). This CDR3 has 13 amino acids. The V and J ends lost 3 bases and 7 bases respectively, with 12 bases between them. The germline V gene has CDR1 SGHAT and CDR2 FQDESV (reference sequence). Written as DNA, the CDR3 is TGTGCCAGCAGCTTGATCGGGGCCGGGACCCAGTACTTC. It specifies CASSLIGAGTQYF.

The V and J genes are TRBV6-5 and TRBJ2-2; D unclear. This CDR3 is built from 14 residues. Looked up from germline, CDR1 is MNHEY and CDR2 is SVGAGI. V lost 8 bases and J lost 5, with 15 bases in between. CDR3 residues: CASFGPNPTGELFF. Written as DNA, the CDR3 is TGTGCCAGCTTCGGACCAAACCCGACCGGGGAGCTGTTTTTT.

The CDR3 sequence is CASSKGKSPNYGYTF. DNA of the CDR3: TGTGCCAGCAGCAAAGGTAAGAGTCCTAACTATGGCTACACCTTC. The chain links TRBV21-1 to TRBJ1-2. TRBV21-1 is a pseudogene segment. The CDR3 sequence is 15 residues long.

This chain joins TRBV29-1 and TRBJ1-1; D gene ambiguous. Germline CDR1 SQVTM, CDR2 ANQGSEA. The V end lost 4 bases, the J end lost 1 base, and 7 bases lay between the germline ends. This CDR3 contains 12 residues. DNA for the CDR3: TGCAGCGTTGGGTCAGGGAACACTGAAGCTTTCTTT. Protein: CSVGSGNTEAFF. The variable domain in full, with the rest retrieved from reference TRBV29-1 and TRBJ1-1, is SAVISQKPSRDICQRGTSLTIQCQVDSQVTMMFWYRQQPGQSLTLIATANQGSEATYESGFVIDKFPISRPNLTFSTLTVSNMSPEDSSIYLCSVGSGNTEAFFGQGTRLTVV.

The V call is TRBV9, the J call TRBJ2-3; D is perhaps TRBD1 or TRBD2 (5 bases each). CDR1 is SGDLS and CDR2 is YYNGEE in the germline V gene. This CDR3 region has 14 residues. Trimming removed 0 bases from V and 2 bases from J, with 7 bases in between. The DNA for the CDR3 is TGTGCCAGCAGCGTAGCCGGGACCACAGATACGCAGTATTTT. It codes for CASSVAGTTDTQYF.

The chain uses TRBV20-1 and TRBJ2-5, with D uncertain. Germline V CDR1 and CDR2: DFQATT, SNEGSKA (reference sequence). This CDR3 region has 11 residues. V lost 2 bases to trimming and J lost 5 bases, with 6 bases between them. The CDR3 DNA follows: TGCAGTGCTAGACTACAGGAGACCCAGTACTTC. Encoded protein: CSARLQETQYF.

The rearrangement links TRBV21-1 to TRBJ2-7; the table's TRBD2 call for D was not verified on the DNA. TRBV21-1 is labeled a pseudogene. This CDR3 region has 14 residues. The CDR3 region is CAIQPRRSSYEQYF. In DNA, the CDR3 is TGTGCCATCCAACCCCGTCGGAGCTCCTACGAGCAGTACTTC.

The chain has TRBV2 and TRBJ2-2; D could derive from TRBD1 or TRBD2 (6 bases each). V dropped 7 bases and J dropped 6 bases, with 15 bases sitting between them. The CDR3 is made up of 14 amino acids. Germline V gene lookup returns CDR1 SNHLY and CDR2 FYNNEI. The CDR3 sequence: CASINRDLAGELFF. Written as DNA, the CDR3 is TGTGCCAGCATTAACAGGGACTTAGCCGGGGAGCTGTTTTTT.

The CDR3, as DNA: TGTGCCTGGTCCCGACAGGGTGGGGATACGCAGTATTTT. Residues: CAWSRQGGDTQYF. The rearrangement joins TRBV30 to TRBJ2-3, with TRBD1 matching over 7 bases. CDR3 length equals 13 residues. The V gene's germline CDR1 is GTSNPN and CDR2 SVGIG (reference sequence). V dropped 5 bases and J dropped 6; count of bases not matched to a gene: 8.

V usage is TRBV5-1 and J usage is TRBJ2-3; 15 nucleotides agree with TRBD2. The CDR3 runs to 16 residues. V was pared by 4 bases and J by 6 bases, with 6 bases of the junction left unmatched. The germline V gene encodes CDR1 SGHRS and CDR2 YFSETQ. The CDR3 spells CASSRGLAGGTDTQYF. The CDR3 DNA sequence: TGCGCCAGCAGCAGGGGACTAGCGGGGGGAACGGATACGCAGTATTTT.

The chain carries TRBV6-1 and TRBJ2-7; 10 nucleotides match TRBD1. CDR3 length equals 15 residues. Germline V gene data show CDR1 as MNHNS and CDR2 as SASEGT. J was trimmed by 6 bases and V by 5 bases; bases with no gene match: 10. DNA of the CDR3: TGTGCCAGCAGTCCAAGACCGGGACAGGGGTTCGAGCAGTACTTC. Its translation is CASSPRPGQGFEQYF.

The chain recombines TRBV6-6 with TRBJ1-5; D unclear. Germline V lookup: CDR1 MNHNY, CDR2 SVGAGI (reference sequence). The V and J ends lost 7 bases and 7 bases respectively, with 14 bases between them. The CDR3 totals 13 residues. The CDR3 region is CASTGEGGQPQHF. DNA of the CDR3: TGTGCCAGCACTGGGGAGGGAGGGCAGCCCCAGCATTTT.

The chain uses TRBV2 and TRBJ2-1; 9 bases align to TRBD2. Germline V gene data show CDR1 as SNHLY and CDR2 as FYNNEI. Trimming at V came to 4 bases and at J to 4 bases, leaving 5 bases not matched to a gene. There are 15 residues in the CDR3. CDR3 sequence: CASSVWAGGYNEQFF. CDR3 in DNA: TGTGCCAGCAGTGTTTGGGCGGGGGGGTACAATGAGCAGTTCTTC.

This clone appeared once. This chain joins TRBV9 and TRBJ2-1; D tentatively reads TRBD1 or TRBD2 (5 bases each). This CDR3 comprises 13 residues. CDR1 is SGDLS, CDR2 YYNGEE, per germline. Trimming took off 0 bases at V and 16 bases at J, with 17 bases between the two ends. Here the CDR3 reads CASSVGPGRNIFF. The CDR3 region has the DNA TGTGCCAGCAGCGTAGGCCCGGGACGGAACATCTTCTTC.

The V call is TRBV19, the J call TRBJ2-7; 8 bases agree with TRBD1. V lost 6 bases to trimming and J lost 5 bases; unmatched junction nucleotides: 6. CDR3 length: 13 amino acids. Germline CDR1 and CDR2: LNHDA and SQIVND (reference sequence). CDR3 in amino acids: CASSKKTGDEQYF. CDR3 nucleotides: TGTGCCAGTAGCAAGAAGACAGGGGACGAGCAGTACTTC. Full variable domain (outside the CDR3, taken from reference TRBV19 and TRBJ2-7): DGGITQSPKYLFRKEGQNVTLSCEQNLNHDAMYWYRQDPGQGLRLIYYSQIVNDFQKGDIAEGYSVSREKKESFPLTVTSAQKNPTAFYLCASSKKTGDEQYFGPGTRLTVT.

The V and J genes are TRBV5-1 and TRBJ2-1; 9 nucleotides align to TRBD1. Germline V gene sequence: CDR1 SGHRS, CDR2 YFSETQ. The ends lost 1 base at V and 2 bases at J; junction bases unmatched: 4. The CDR3 contains 16 residues. The CDR3 bases are TGCGCCAGCAGCTTGACCGACAGGGGGACCTACAATGAGCAGTTCTTC. Protein sequence: CASSLTDRGTYNEQFF.